The present T cell receptor beta chain was sequenced within a study of T cells in Graves' hyperthyroidism and ophthalmopathy. Looking at the study overall: Peripheral blood was acquired at first diagnosis, ahead of any therapy whatsoever. Whole-study findings and limits: Among thyroid clonotypes expanded above 0.001, most also appeared in blood. A median around 6 months before onset, the model predicted ophthalmopathy.

This clonotype is classed as medium-sized (0.01 to 0.1%). Its target is not known. Disease duration was under 3 months in the ophthalmopathy patients, who also had a Clinical Activity Score of at least 3 and a NOSPECS grade of at least 4. RNA transcripts yielded amplified TCR beta CDR3 regions. The HTBI primer set was used in a first-round RT-PCR of the TCR CDR3. TCRdb fed the multiplex PCR reads into MiXCR, producing one record per CDR3 protein. Of hundreds of thousands of distinct CDR3 sequences in the sample, roughly 15% were seen once. Germline CDR1 is LGHDT and CDR2 is YNNKEL (reference sequence). This CDR3 is built from 15 residues. With 3 bases removed from V and 6 bases from J, the gap between germline ends came to 17 bases.

This TCR derives from a woman between 45 and 65 years old with Graves' ophthalmopathy. The chain employs TRBV3-1 and TRBJ1-2, with a tentative D call TRBD1 (5 bases). Sequencing used blood. The CDR3 is CASSHRDRPKNGYTF. CDR3 nucleotides: TGTGCCAGCAGCCACCGGGACCGCCCAAAGAATGGCTACACCTTC.